This entry lists 23 T cell receptor beta chains sequenced from one sample in a study of cytotoxic CD8 clonotypes in ibrutinib-treated CLL. Sequencing used immunoSEQ multiplex PCR; TCRdb keeps in-frame clones, though not all of them. The sample records roughly 330,000 clones, 67% being singletons. The sample in question was PBMCs, obtained after 36 months of ibrutinib treatment. These receptor sequences come from a human donor with chronic lymphocytic leukemia.

This clone was seen a single time. The chain joins TRBV5-5 to TRBJ2-6, with 8 bases that match TRBD1. Germline V gives CDR1 SGHKS, CDR2 YYEKEE (reference sequence). V trimming: 4 bases; J trimming: 2 bases; junction bases outside the gene matches: 5. There are 16 residues in the CDR3. The CDR3 sequence: CASSTDREAGANVLTF. Written as DNA, the CDR3 is TGTGCCAGCAGCACGGACAGGGAGGCTGGGGCCAACGTCCTGACTTTC.

The CDR3: CASSSRDGSYEQYF. The CDR3, as DNA: TGTGCCAGCAGCAGCAGGGACGGATCCTACGAGCAGTACTTC. The rearrangement joins TRBV7-8 to TRBJ2-7; the D gene could be TRBD1 or TRBD2 (5 bases each). The length of the CDR3 is 14 residues. V gave up 5 bases and J gave up 1 base, with 12 bases separating them. Germline CDR1 and CDR2: SGHVS and FQNEAQ.

Written as DNA, the CDR3 is TGTGCCATCAGTGAGACAGGGGTGGACTATGGCTACACCTTC. This translates into CAISETGVDYGYTF. The chain joins TRBV10-3 to TRBJ1-2; 7 bases map to TRBD1. The germline CDR1 and CDR2 sequences are ENHRY and SYGVKD. V shed 2 bases, J shed 3 bases, and the junction held 3 bases outside the gene matches. The CDR3 covers 14 residues.

This sequence joins TRBV23-1 and TRBJ2-1; 12 bases agree with TRBD1. TRBV23-1 is given ORF status, its function remaining uncertain. The CDR3 sequence is 16 residues long. The ends lost 0 bases at V and 6 bases at J; junction bases unmatched: 3. Here the CDR3 reads CASSQSGTGGLNEQFF. The CDR3 nucleotides are TGCGCCAGCAGTCAATCGGGGACAGGGGGCCTCAATGAGCAGTTCTTC.

The CDR3 DNA is TGCGCCAGCAGCTTGGGACAGAGTGATTCACCCCTCCACTTT. Translating it yields CASSLGQSDSPLHF. The chain couples TRBV5-1 to TRBJ1-6; the D gene is possibly TRBD1 (5 bases). The V gene's germline CDR1 is SGHRS and CDR2 YFSETQ. With 0 bases removed from V and 8 bases from J, the gap between germline ends came to 9 bases. This CDR3 spans 14 amino acids.

The chain is built from TRBV5-1 and TRBJ1-5, with D perhaps TRBD1 (5 bases). In germline, CDR1 is SGHRS, CDR2 YFSETQ. Trimming removed 1 base from V and 1 base from J, with 9 bases in between. This CDR3 contains 15 residues. The CDR3 region has the DNA TGCGCCAGCAGCTTGACAGGTACGAGCAATCAGCCCCAGCATTTT. It translates to CASSLTGTSNQPQHF.

This rearrangement joins TRBV28 to TRBJ2-7; TRBD1 matches at 9 bases. V lost 4 bases and J lost 5; bases outside the gene matches: 6. The CDR3 is made up of 14 amino acids. Per the germline V gene, CDR1 is MDHEN and CDR2 is SYDVKM. The CDR3 nucleotides read TGTGCCAGCAGTTGGGGGGACAGGGAGGACGAGCAGTACTTC. Encoded protein: CASSWGDREDEQYF.

The rearrangement links TRBV10-1 to TRBJ2-1; 10 bases fit TRBD1. The V and J ends lost 7 bases and 8 bases, in that order; junction bases with no gene match: 8. CDR1 and CDR2 from the germline V gene are WNHNN and SYGVQD (reference sequence). This CDR3 has 14 residues. CDR3 DNA sequence: TGCGCCAGCACCCGGGACAGGGGAGGGGATGAGCAGTTCTTC. Amino acid sequence: CASTRDRGGDEQFF.

This rearrangement joins TRBV5-1 to TRBJ2-5; a possible D gene is TRBD2 (6 bases). Trimming removed 4 bases from V and 1 base from J, with 17 bases in between. The CDR3 consists of 16 residues. Germline V gene data show CDR1 as SGHRS and CDR2 as YFSETQ. For the CDR3, the DNA is TGCGCCAGCAGCGGGTGGCTAGCGACGTCCCAAGAGACCCAGTACTTC. Protein: CASSGWLATSQETQYF.

This clone turned up a few times. The V gene is TRBV5-1, the J gene TRBJ2-2, with D perhaps matching TRBD2 (6 bases). The CDR3 covers 13 residues. V was clipped by 4 bases and J by 3 bases, with 7 bases between them. Germline V gives CDR1 SGHRS, CDR2 YFSETQ. CDR3 sequence: CASSGTYTGELFF. CDR3 DNA sequence: TGCGCCAGCAGCGGGACTTACACCGGGGAGCTGTTTTTT.

The rearrangement uses TRBV11-2 and TRBJ2-7; D ambiguous. V lost 1 base and J 2 bases, leaving 15 bases between the germline ends. The CDR3 totals 16 residues. CDR1 SGHAT and CDR2 FQNNGV come from the germline V gene. CDR3 loop: CASSLGPWGLTYEQYF. The CDR3 DNA follows: TGTGCCAGCAGCTTAGGCCCCTGGGGTCTGACCTACGAGCAGTACTTC.

This chain uses TRBV2 with TRBJ2-3, with D perhaps TRBD1 (6 bases). The CDR3 is 15 residues long. The V and J ends lost 5 bases and 5 bases respectively, with 17 bases between them. The germline V gene encodes CDR1 SNHLY and CDR2 FYNNEI. CDR3 in amino acids: CASSQGTWQGDTQYF. CDR3 sequence (DNA): TGTGCCAGCAGTCAGGGGACCTGGCAGGGAGATACGCAGTATTTT.

This sequence joins TRBV2 and TRBJ2-5; D unresolved. V lost 6 bases, J lost 0 bases, and 8 bases lay in between. The CDR3 spans 13 residues. Per the germline V gene, CDR1 is SNHLY and CDR2 is FYNNEI. CDR3 residues: CASRPGYQETQYF. For the CDR3, the DNA is TGTGCCAGCAGGCCTGGGTACCAAGAGACCCAGTACTTC.

This clone has more than one count but fewer than ten. The chain uses TRBV4-1 and TRBJ2-5; D ambiguous. The V end was cut by 3 bases, the J end by 0 bases, with 11 bases between. The CDR3 length is 15 residues. CDR1 MGHRA and CDR2 YSYEKL come from the germline V gene. CDR3 loop: CASSHRPRYQETQYF. As DNA, the CDR3 is TGCGCCAGCAGCCACCGACCCCGGTACCAAGAGACCCAGTACTTC.

The V call is TRBV18, the J call TRBJ1-6; 8 bases are shared with TRBD1. The CDR3 covers 17 residues. The V gene end was trimmed by 3 bases and the J gene end by 0 bases; junction bases not matched to a gene: 4. Germline V gene lookup returns CDR1 KGHSH and CDR2 LQKENI. The CDR3 spells CASSPTGVSSYNSPLHF. The CDR3 DNA reads as TGTGCCAGCTCACCGACAGGGGTCTCCTCCTATAATTCACCCCTCCACTTT. The complete variable domain, with remaining parts taken from reference TRBV18 and TRBJ1-6, reads NAGVMQNPRHLVRRRGQEARLRCSPMKGHSHVYWYRQLPEEGLKFMVYLQKENIIDESGMPKERFSAEFPKEGPSILRIQQVVRGDSAAYFCASSPTGVSSYNSPLHFGNGTRLTVT.

The rearrangement links TRBV13 to TRBJ2-5, with D unresolved. Germline CDR1 and CDR2: PRHDT and FYEKMQ (reference sequence). There are 12 residues in the CDR3. The germline V and J ends were trimmed by 3 bases and 5 bases, with 7 bases remaining between them. The CDR3 sequence: CASSLRKETQYF. The DNA for the CDR3 is TGTGCCAGCAGCTTGAGGAAGGAGACCCAGTACTTC.

This rearrangement joins TRBV28 to TRBJ2-5, with 9 bases matching TRBD1. The CDR3 has 15 residues. Germline CDR1 is MDHEN and CDR2 is SYDVKM. Losses at the gene ends were 6 bases for V and 4 bases for J; bases not matched to a gene: 9. The CDR3 reads CASRRPTGGGETQYF. CDR3 DNA: TGTGCCAGCAGAAGACCAACAGGGGGCGGAGAGACCCAGTACTTC.

The rearrangement joins TRBV5-1 to TRBJ2-5, with D hard to call. Deletions cut 0 bases from V and 5 bases from J, with 8 bases between. This CDR3 has 13 amino acids. CDR1 and CDR2 (germline): SGHRS, YFSETQ. CDR3 DNA sequence: TGCGCCAGCAGCTTGGACGACCCGGAGACCCAGTACTTC. This sequence encodes CASSLDDPETQYF.

This sequence joins TRBV4-1 and TRBJ2-1; possibly TRBD1 or TRBD2 for D (5 bases each). The CDR3 has 16 amino acids. With 1 base removed from V and 3 bases from J, the gap between germline ends came to 13 bases. In germline, CDR1 is MGHRA, CDR2 YSYEKL. The CDR3 coding sequence is TGCGCCAGCAGCCAAGGAGGGGACCGCGACTACAATGAGCAGTTCTTC. Its translation is CASSQGGDRDYNEQFF.

The chain links TRBV4-1 to TRBJ2-2, with D unclear. The CDR3 loop spans 12 amino acids. The V gene's germline CDR1 is MGHRA and CDR2 YSYEKL. The ends were cut back, 8 bases at V and 3 bases at J, with 7 bases in the middle. The DNA of the CDR3 is TGCGCCAGCCTGGAGTACACCGGGGAGCTGTTTTTT. Translating gives CASLEYTGELFF.

By share, this clone ranks as medium-sized. This chain uses TRBV9 with TRBJ1-6; TRBD1 matches 9 bases. The CDR3 sequence is 15 residues long. J was trimmed by 6 bases and V by 3 bases; bases with no gene match: 4. Germline V gives CDR1 SGDLS, CDR2 YYNGEE. CDR3 nucleotide sequence: TGTGCCAGCAGCGGCGGACAGGGGAGTAATTCACCCCTCCACTTT. Translating it yields CASSGGQGSNSPLHF. Using reference TRBV9 and TRBJ1-6 for the parts outside the CDR3, the full variable domain is DSGVTQTPKHLITATGQRVTLRCSPRSGDLSVYWYQQSLDQGLQFLIQYYNGEERAKGNILERFSAQQFPDLHSELNLSSLELGDSALYFCASSGGQGSNSPLHFGNGTRLTVT.

This chain uses TRBV28 with TRBJ2-7, with D unresolved. Between the trimmed V and J ends, which lost 1 base and 5 bases, there was a span of 6 bases. This CDR3 region has 12 residues. Germline V gives CDR1 MDHEN, CDR2 SYDVKM. CDR3 sequence: CASSLLGDEQYF. The CDR3 DNA reads TGTGCCAGCAGTTTATTAGGTGACGAGCAGTACTTC.

This clone was seen more than once but under ten times. V gene TRBV14 combines with J gene TRBJ1-2, with unresolved D. The CDR3 loop spans 13 amino acids. V lost 0 bases, J lost 7 bases, and 9 bases lay in between. The germline V gene has CDR1 SGHDN and CDR2 FVKESK. The CDR3 DNA reads TGTGCCAGCAGCCAAGATCCGCAATCTGGCTACACCTTC. The encoded protein is CASSQDPQSGYTF.